This T cell receptor (beta chain) was recorded in a study of shared clonotypes between healthy human individuals. Profiled with immunoSEQ multiplex PCR; TCRdb holds only in-frame clones, not every one. The table shows 2 million to 3 million clones, with under 95% occurring only once. V lost 4 bases and J 2 bases, leaving 20 bases between the germline ends. The CDR3 is 17 amino acids. CDR1 LGHNA and CDR2 YSLEER come from the germline V gene. The sample was naive CD4+ T cells from PBMCs. The subset: CD45RA+ positively selected. V and J are TRBV4-3 and TRBJ2-5, with a possible D match to TRBD2 (7 bases). The TCR sequence derives from a man aged 18 to 29 in good health. Some clones in this sample may be carry-over from other donors' samples. CDR3 region: CASSPRPAGARQETQYF. The CDR3 coding sequence is TGCGCCAGCAGCCCCCGGCCGGCGGGGGCGCGACAAGAGACCCAGTACTTC.